Listed here are 4 T cell receptor beta chains from one sample, sequenced in a study of identical twins. TCRdb itself ran the 5' RACE reads through MiXCR, one entry per CDR3 protein. Of 1.5 million to 2 million distinct CDR3 sequences in the sample, about 32% were seen once. Specimen: cord blood. Source of these receptors: a newborn girl in good health.

This clonotype was picked up a small number of times. V usage is TRBV27 and J usage is TRBJ2-7; 9 nucleotides align to TRBD1. Trimming cost V 6 bases and J 0 bases; bases outside gene matches: 9. This CDR3 contains 16 residues. The V gene's germline CDR1 is MNHEY and CDR2 SMNVEV (reference sequence). CDR3 in amino acids: CASSPVSGQGSYEQYF. The CDR3 DNA follows: TGTGCCAGCAGCCCTGTGTCGGGACAGGGCTCCTACGAGCAGTACTTC.

The chain uses TRBV13 and TRBJ2-1; TRBD2 might be the D (6 bases). There are 15 residues in the CDR3. Looked up from germline, CDR1 is PRHDT and CDR2 is FYEKMQ (reference sequence). Trimming took off 1 base at V and 4 bases at J, with 11 bases between the two ends. The CDR3 spells CASSLDPGDYNEQFF. The CDR3 DNA reads TGTGCCAGCAGCTTAGATCCGGGGGATTACAATGAGCAGTTCTTC.

The chain employs TRBV5-6 and TRBJ2-1; TRBD2 aligns across 9 bases. Germline assignment: CDR1 SGHDT and CDR2 YYEEEE. The V and J ends lost 0 bases and 3 bases, in that order; junction bases with no gene match: 4. The CDR3 spans 16 residues. CDR3 DNA: TGTGCCAGCAGCTTGGGACTAGCGGACCACTACAATGAGCAGTTCTTC. It translates to CASSLGLADHYNEQFF.

In its sample, this clonotype was seen a few times. The rearrangement joins TRBV3-1 to TRBJ2-7; 10 bases line up with TRBD1. The CDR3 is 15 residues long. V lost 2 bases and J lost 4; bases outside the gene matches: 5. Germline CDR1 LGHDT, CDR2 YNNKEL (reference sequence). CDR3 loop: CASSQSGQGYYEQYF. The CDR3 DNA follows: TGTGCCAGCAGCCAATCGGGACAGGGGTATTACGAGCAGTACTTC.